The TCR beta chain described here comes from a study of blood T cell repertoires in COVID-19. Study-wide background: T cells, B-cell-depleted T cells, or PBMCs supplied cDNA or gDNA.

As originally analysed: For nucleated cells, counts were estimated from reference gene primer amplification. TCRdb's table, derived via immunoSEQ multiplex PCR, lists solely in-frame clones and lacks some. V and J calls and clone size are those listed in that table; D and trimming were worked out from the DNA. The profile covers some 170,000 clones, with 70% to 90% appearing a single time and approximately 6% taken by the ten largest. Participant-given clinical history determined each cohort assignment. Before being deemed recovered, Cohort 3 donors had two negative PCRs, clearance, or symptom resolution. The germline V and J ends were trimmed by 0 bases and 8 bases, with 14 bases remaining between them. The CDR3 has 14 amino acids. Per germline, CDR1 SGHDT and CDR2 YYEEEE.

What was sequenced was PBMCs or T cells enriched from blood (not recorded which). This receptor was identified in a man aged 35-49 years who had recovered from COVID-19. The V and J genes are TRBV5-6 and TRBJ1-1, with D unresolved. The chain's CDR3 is CASSLGLDPAEAFF. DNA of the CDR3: TGTGCCAGCAGCTTGGGACTTGACCCCGCCGAAGCTTTCTTT.